The 9 T cell receptor beta chains below were found in one sample sequenced in a study of human T cells and chemical hapten exposure. Noted time point: patch test 2, 6 weeks after DPC sensitization. Sample treatment: therapeutic diphenylcyclopropenone sensitization with weekly scalp DPC. TCRdb reprocessed the RACE reads via MiXCR and lists one record per CDR3 protein. The sample lists around 99,000 distinct CDR3 sequences; 11% were seen once. The starting material was whole blood, obtained in connection with sensitization to the hapten diphenylcyclopropenone (DPC). The receptors come from a man in his forties or fifties with alopecia areata. Some clones in this sample may be carry-over from other donors' samples.

This clonotype was seen at least ten times. V usage is TRBV24-1 and J usage is TRBJ1-1, with TRBD1 as a possible D gene (6 bases). Germline V CDR1 and CDR2: KGHDR, SFDVKD. V was trimmed by 0 bases and J by 10 bases, leaving 8 bases between them. This CDR3 region has 12 residues. The CDR3 coding sequence is TGTGCCACCAGTGATTTGCAGGGGCGAGCTTTCTTT. Translation gives CATSDLQGRAFF.

This clonotype was recorded at least ten times. The J gene is TRBJ1-5, the V gene TRBV7-2, with D uncertain. Trimming removed 1 base from V and 9 bases from J, with 13 bases in between. The CDR3 runs to 14 residues. CDR1 and CDR2 (germline): SGHTA, FQGNSA. CDR3: CASSLELSSSPQHF. For the CDR3, the DNA is TGTGCCAGCAGCTTAGAGTTGTCATCTTCGCCCCAGCATTTT.

This clonotype was observed a handful of times. CDR3 DNA sequence: TGTGCCAGCAGCCAAGATCCGGGGCGCGAGCAGTACTTC. Amino acid sequence: CASSQDPGREQYF. This chain joins TRBV14 and TRBJ2-7, with D perhaps assigned TRBD1 or TRBD2 (5 bases each). Germline values: CDR1 SGHDN, CDR2 FVKESK. The CDR3 runs to 13 residues. V dropped 0 bases and J dropped 6 bases, with 9 bases sitting between them.

This clonotype was counted between two and nine times. This chain joins TRBV6-2 or TRBV6-3 and TRBJ2-1; D gene uncertain. There are 14 residues in the CDR3. Per germline, CDR1 MNHEY and CDR2 SVGEGT. V was trimmed by 8 bases and J by 9 bases, leaving 20 bases between them. CDR3 amino acids: CASSLTPVWGEQFF. The CDR3 nucleotides are TGTGCCAGCTCCTTGACACCTGTGTGGGGTGAGCAGTTCTTC.

The table lists this clonotype with a count of one. The J gene is TRBJ2-7, the V gene TRBV6-2 or TRBV6-3, with D uncertain. The CDR3 totals 14 residues. The V gene lost 8 bases and the J gene lost 5 bases, with 19 bases spanning the gap. Germline-derived CDR1 and CDR2 are MNHEY and SVGEGT. The CDR3, as DNA: TGTGCCAGCCGGTTTGCGTATACCAGCCACGAGCAGTACTTC. Protein sequence: CASRFAYTSHEQYF.

J is TRBJ1-5 and V is TRBV2; no firm D call. The germline V gene has CDR1 SNHLY and CDR2 FYNNEI. Trimming took off 5 bases at V and 3 bases at J, with 5 bases between the two ends. The CDR3 is made up of 12 amino acids. The CDR3 loop is CASSSLNQPQHF. In DNA form, the CDR3 reads TGTGCCAGCAGTAGCCTCAATCAGCCCCAGCATTTT. Based on the CDR3 plus reference TRBV2 and TRBJ1-5, the full variable domain is EPEVTQTPSHQVTQMGQEVILRCVPISNHLYFYWYRQILGQKVEFLVSFYNNEISEKSEIFDDQFSVERPDGSNFTLKIRSTKLEDSAMYFCASSSLNQPQHFGDGTRLSIL.

This clonotype was found many times. V is TRBV3-1 and J is TRBJ1-1; weak D call: TRBD1 (6 bases). The CDR3 consists of 12 residues. Deletions cut 7 bases from V and 8 bases from J, with 14 bases between. Germline V gives CDR1 LGHDT, CDR2 YNNKEL (reference sequence). The CDR3 spells CASTLIGTEAFF. The CDR3 coding sequence is TGTGCCAGCACCCTTATAGGGACAGAAGCTTTCTTT.

The gene calls are TRBV9 and TRBJ2-3; D call uncertain. This CDR3 contains 14 residues. V lost 4 bases, J lost 0 bases, and 9 bases lay in between. Germline V lookup: CDR1 SGDLS, CDR2 YYNGEE. CDR3: CASSPRLSTDTQYF. The CDR3 DNA reads TGTGCCAGCAGCCCACGCCTTAGCACAGATACGCAGTATTTT.

In this sample, this clonotype turned up a few times. The chain employs TRBV7-6 and TRBJ1-2; D uncertain. Trimming pared 4 bases from V and 4 bases from J, leaving 10 bases between. In germline, CDR1 is SGHVS, CDR2 FNYEAQ. The CDR3 spans 13 residues. CDR3: CASSSRRTYGYTF. CDR3 sequence (DNA): TGTGCCAGCAGCTCTCGGCGGACCTATGGCTACACCTTC. The entire variable domain, with the rest obtained from reference TRBV7-6 and TRBJ1-2, is as follows: GAGVSQSPRYKVTKRGQDVALRCDPISGHVSLYWYRQALGQGPEFLTYFNYEAQQDKSGLPNDRFSAERPEGSISTLTIQRTEQRDSAMYRCASSSRRTYGYTFGSGTRLTVV.